This record looks at one T cell receptor beta chain sequence and its context. Antigen specificity is unknown. At one boundary the junction diverges from the germline segment, which might be a read error. In germline, CDR1 is SGDLS, CDR2 YYNGEE. This CDR3 has 15 residues. A second about 7 to 12 cycle PCR used barcoded and J-beta primers. One entry per CDR3 protein, called by TCRdb with MiXCR from the 5' RACE reads. The profile shows roughly 1,000,000 distinct CDR3 sequences, around 25% of them singletons. The data belong to a study of blood T cells in healthy people across ages. Study-level findings and limits: The fall in TCR beta diversity per million T cells was roughly linear with age.

These records were also assigned to another study, of T cells of mothers and their children. Turning to that study: Related mother and child pairs showed slightly greater overlap (not significant) than unrelated pairs did. At a sensitivity of about 100 clones per million clonotypes, no persistent microchimeric T cell clones appeared.

The sequenced sample consisted of blood. The sequence was obtained from a girl aged 2 to 9 in good health. V usage is TRBV9 and J usage is TRBJ1-1; D is ambiguous. The CDR3 nucleotides are TGTGCCCGCAGCGTAGAGGCTGAGGGAGGCACTGAAGCTTTCTTT. Protein sequence: CARSVEAEGGTEAFF.